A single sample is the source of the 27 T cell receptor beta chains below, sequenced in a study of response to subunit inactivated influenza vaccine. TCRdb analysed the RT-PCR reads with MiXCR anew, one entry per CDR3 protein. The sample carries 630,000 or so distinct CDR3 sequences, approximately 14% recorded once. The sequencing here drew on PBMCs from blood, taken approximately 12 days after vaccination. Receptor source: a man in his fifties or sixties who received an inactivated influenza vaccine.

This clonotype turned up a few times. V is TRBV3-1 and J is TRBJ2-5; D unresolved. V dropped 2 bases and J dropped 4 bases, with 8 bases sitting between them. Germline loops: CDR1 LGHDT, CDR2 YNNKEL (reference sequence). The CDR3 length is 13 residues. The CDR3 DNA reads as TGTGCCAGCAGCCAAAGATTGCGAGAGACCCAGTACTTC. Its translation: CASSQRLRETQYF.

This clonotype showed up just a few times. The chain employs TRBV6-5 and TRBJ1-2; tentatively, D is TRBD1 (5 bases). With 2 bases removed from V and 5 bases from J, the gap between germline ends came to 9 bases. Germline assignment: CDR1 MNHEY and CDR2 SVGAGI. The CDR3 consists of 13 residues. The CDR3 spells CASSYRDGYGYTF. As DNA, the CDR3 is TGTGCCAGCAGTTACAGGGACGGGTATGGCTACACCTTC.

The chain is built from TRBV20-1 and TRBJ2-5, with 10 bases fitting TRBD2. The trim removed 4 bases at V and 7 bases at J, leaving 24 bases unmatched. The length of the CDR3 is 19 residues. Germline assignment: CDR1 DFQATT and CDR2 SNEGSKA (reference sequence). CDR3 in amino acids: CSATTAGMARPGTSATQYF. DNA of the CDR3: TGCAGTGCTACGACGGCTGGAATGGCGAGGCCTGGGACTAGCGCGACCCAGTACTTC.

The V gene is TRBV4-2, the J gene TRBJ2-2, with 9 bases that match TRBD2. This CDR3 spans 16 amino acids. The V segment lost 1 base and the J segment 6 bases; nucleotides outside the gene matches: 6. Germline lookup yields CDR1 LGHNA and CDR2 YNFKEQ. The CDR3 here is CASSQVAGGHAGELFF. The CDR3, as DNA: TGTGCCAGCAGCCAAGTGGCGGGGGGGCATGCCGGGGAGCTGTTTTTT.

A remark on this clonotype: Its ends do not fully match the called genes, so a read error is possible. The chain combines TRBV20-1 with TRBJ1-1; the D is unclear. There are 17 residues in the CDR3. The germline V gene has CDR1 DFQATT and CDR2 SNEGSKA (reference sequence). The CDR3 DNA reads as TGCTGTGCTAGGGCCTACGAGAAGGTGGCAATTAACACTGAAGCTTTCTTT. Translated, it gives CCARAYEKVAINTEAFF.

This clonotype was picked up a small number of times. The DNA for the CDR3 is TGCGCCAGCAGCTTGGCTGGGAACGCAGATACGCAGTATTTT. Residues: CASSLAGNADTQYF. This rearrangement joins TRBV5-1 to TRBJ2-3; no reliable D call. This CDR3 has 14 amino acids. The germline gives CDR1 SGHRS, CDR2 YFSETQ. V lost 0 bases and J 4 bases, leaving 9 bases between the germline ends.

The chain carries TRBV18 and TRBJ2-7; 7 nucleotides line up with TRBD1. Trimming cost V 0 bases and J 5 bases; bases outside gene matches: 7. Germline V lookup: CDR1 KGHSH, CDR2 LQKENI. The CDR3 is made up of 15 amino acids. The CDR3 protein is CASSPPGVGGHEQYF. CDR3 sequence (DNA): TGTGCCAGCTCACCACCCGGTGTAGGGGGCCACGAGCAGTACTTC.

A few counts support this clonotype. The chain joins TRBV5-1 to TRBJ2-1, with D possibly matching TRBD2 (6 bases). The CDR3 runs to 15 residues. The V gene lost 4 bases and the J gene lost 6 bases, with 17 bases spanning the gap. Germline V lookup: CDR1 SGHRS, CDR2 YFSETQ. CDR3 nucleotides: TGCGCCAGCAGCGTCTCCGGGACTGCGTCCAATGAGCAGTTCTTC. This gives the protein CASSVSGTASNEQFF.

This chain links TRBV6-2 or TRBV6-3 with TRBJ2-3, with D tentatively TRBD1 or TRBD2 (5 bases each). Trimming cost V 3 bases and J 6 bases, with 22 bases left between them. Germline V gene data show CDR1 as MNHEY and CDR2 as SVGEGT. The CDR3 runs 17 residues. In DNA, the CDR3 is TGTGCCAGCAGTTATACCCGAAACTCGGGACGTCCTGATACGCAGTATTTT. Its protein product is CASSYTRNSGRPDTQYF.

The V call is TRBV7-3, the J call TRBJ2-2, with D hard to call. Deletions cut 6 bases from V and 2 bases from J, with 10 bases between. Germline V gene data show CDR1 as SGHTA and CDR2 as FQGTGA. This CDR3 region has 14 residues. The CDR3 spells CASRPSRNTGELFF. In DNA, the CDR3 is TGTGCCAGCAGGCCGTCAAGAAACACCGGGGAGCTGTTTTTT.

The CDR3 nucleotides are TGTGCCATCAGTGAGTCGAGGCAGGGTAAAGAGACCCAGTACTTC. It yields the protein CAISESRQGKETQYF. The chain links TRBV10-3 to TRBJ2-5; tentative D call: TRBD1 (5 bases). Trimming took 0 bases from V and 3 from J, leaving 11 bases between them. The germline V gene has CDR1 ENHRY and CDR2 SYGVKD. The CDR3 runs to 15 residues.

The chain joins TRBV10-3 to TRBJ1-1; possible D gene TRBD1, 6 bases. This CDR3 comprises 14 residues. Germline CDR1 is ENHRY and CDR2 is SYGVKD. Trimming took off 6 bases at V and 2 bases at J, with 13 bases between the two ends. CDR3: CAIRTQTGNTEAFF. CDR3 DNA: TGTGCCATCAGGACACAGACAGGTAACACTGAAGCTTTCTTT.

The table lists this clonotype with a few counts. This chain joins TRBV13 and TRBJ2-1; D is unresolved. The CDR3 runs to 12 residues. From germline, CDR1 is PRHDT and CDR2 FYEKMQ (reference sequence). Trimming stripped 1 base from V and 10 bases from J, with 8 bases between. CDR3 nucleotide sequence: TGTGCCAGCAGCTTAGCGGATCAAGAGCAGTTCTTC. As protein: CASSLADQEQFF.

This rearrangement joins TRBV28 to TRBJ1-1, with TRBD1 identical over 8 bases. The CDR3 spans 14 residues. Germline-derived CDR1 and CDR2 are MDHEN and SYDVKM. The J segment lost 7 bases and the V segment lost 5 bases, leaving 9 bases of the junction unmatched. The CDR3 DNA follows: TGTGCCAGCAGTAAACCAGGGGGCGCGTTTGAAGCTTTCTTT. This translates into CASSKPGGAFEAFF. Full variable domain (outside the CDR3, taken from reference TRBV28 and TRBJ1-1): DVKVTQSSRYLVKRTGEKVFLECVQDMDHENMFWYRQDPGLGLRLIYFSYDVKMKEKGDIPEGYSVSREKKERFSLILESASTNQTSMYLCASSKPGGAFEAFFGQGTRLTVV.

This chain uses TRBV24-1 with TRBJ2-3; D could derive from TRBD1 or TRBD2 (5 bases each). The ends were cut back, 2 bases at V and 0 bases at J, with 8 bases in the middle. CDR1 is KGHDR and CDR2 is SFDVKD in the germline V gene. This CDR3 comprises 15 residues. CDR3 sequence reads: CATSDWGRSTDTQYF. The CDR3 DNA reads TGTGCCACCAGTGATTGGGGACGGAGCACAGATACGCAGTATTTT.

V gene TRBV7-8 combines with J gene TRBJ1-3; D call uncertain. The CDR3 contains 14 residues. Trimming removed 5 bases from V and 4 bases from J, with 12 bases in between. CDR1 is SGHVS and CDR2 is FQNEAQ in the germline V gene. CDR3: CASSGPGWGNTIYF. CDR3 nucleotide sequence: TGTGCCAGCAGCGGGCCCGGGTGGGGAAACACCATATATTTT.

The CDR3 DNA sequence: TGTGCCAGCAGCTCCCTGGGGGAGACCCAGTACTTC. Translated, it gives CASSSLGETQYF. This chain links TRBV7-2 with TRBJ2-5; D not resolved. V shed 4 bases and J shed 5 bases, with 8 bases lying between them. Germline CDR1 SGHTA, CDR2 FQGNSA. The CDR3 is 12 residues long.

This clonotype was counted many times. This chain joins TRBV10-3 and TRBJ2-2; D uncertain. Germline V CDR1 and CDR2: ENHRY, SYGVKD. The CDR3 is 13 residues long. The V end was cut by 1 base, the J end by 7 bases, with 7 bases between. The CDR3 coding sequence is TGTGCCATCAGTGAGTTCCAGGACGGGGAGCTGTTTTTT. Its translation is CAISEFQDGELFF.

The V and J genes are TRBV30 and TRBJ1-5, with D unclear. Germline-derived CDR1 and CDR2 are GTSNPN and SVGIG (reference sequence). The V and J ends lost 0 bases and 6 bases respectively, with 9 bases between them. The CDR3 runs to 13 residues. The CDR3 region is CAWSVLSGQPQHF. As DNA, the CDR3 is TGTGCCTGGAGTGTATTGTCCGGTCAGCCCCAGCATTTT.

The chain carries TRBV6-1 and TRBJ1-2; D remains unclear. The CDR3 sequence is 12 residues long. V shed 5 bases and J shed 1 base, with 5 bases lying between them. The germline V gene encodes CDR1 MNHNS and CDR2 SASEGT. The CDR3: CASSSSNYGYTF. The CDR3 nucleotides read TGTGCCAGCAGTAGCAGTAACTATGGCTACACCTTC.

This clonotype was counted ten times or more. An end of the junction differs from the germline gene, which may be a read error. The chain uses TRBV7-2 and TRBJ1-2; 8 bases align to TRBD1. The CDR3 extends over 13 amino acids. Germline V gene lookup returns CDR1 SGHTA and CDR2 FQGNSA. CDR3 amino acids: CASSLGQGYGYTF. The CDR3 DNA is TGTGCCAGCAGTTTAGGACAGGGCTATGGCTACACCTTC. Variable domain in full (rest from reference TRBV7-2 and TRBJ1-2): GAGVSQSPSNKVTEKGKDVELRCDPISGHTALYWYRQSLGQGLEFLIYFQGNSAPDKSGLPSDRFSAERTGGSVSTLTIQRTQQEDSAVYLCASSLGQGYGYTFGSGTRLTVV.

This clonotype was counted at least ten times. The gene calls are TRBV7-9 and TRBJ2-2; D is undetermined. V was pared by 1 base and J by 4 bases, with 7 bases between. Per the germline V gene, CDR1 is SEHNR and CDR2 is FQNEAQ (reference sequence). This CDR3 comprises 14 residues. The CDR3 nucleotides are TGTGCCAGCAGCTTAGGAACGGGCACCGGGGAGCTGTTTTTT. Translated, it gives CASSLGTGTGELFF.

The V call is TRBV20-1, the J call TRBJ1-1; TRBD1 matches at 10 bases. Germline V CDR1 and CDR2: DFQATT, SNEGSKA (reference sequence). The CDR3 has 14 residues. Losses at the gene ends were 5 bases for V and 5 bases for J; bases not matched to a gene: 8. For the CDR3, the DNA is TGCAGTGCTTCGACAGGGGGCCCCGCAACTGAAGCTTTCTTT. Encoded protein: CSASTGGPATEAFF.

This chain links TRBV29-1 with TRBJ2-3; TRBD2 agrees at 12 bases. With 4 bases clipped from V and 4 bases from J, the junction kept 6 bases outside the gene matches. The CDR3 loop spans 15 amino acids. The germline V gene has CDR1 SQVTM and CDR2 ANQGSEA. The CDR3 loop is CSVGGLAGMPDTQYF. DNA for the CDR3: TGCAGCGTTGGCGGACTAGCGGGAATGCCAGATACGCAGTATTTT.

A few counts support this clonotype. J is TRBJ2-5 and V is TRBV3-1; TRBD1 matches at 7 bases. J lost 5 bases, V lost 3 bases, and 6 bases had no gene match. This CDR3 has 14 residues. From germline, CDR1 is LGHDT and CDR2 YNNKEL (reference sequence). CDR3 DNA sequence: TGTGCCAGCAGCCACCGGGACAGAGGGGAGACCCAGTACTTC. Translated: CASSHRDRGETQYF.

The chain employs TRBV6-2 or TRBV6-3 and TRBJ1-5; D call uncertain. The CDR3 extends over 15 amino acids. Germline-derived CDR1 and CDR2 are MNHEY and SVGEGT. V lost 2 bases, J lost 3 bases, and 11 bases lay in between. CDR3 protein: CASSYVYTDNQPQHF. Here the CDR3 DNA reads TGTGCCAGCAGTTACGTGTACACTGACAATCAGCCCCAGCATTTT.

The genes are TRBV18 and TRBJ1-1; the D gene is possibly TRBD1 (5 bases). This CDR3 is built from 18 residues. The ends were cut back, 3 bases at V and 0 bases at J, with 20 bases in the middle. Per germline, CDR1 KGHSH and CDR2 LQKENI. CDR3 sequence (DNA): TGTGCCAGCTCACCGACACTCCATTCGGGACCTTTGAACACTGAAGCTTTCTTT. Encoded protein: CASSPTLHSGPLNTEAFF. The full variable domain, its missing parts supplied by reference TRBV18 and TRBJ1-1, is NAGVMQNPRHLVRRRGQEARLRCSPMKGHSHVYWYRQLPEEGLKFMVYLQKENIIDESGMPKERFSAEFPKEGPSILRIQQVVRGDSAAYFCASSPTLHSGPLNTEAFFGQGTRLTVV.